One TCR beta chain is described in this entry. Its antigen is unknown. The donors were adults (healthy and HIV-negative) with no recent acute infections or vaccinations. The germline CDR1 and CDR2 sequences are MNHEY and SVGAGI. The germline V and J ends were trimmed by 1 base and 5 bases, with 6 bases remaining between them. The CDR3 extends over 13 amino acids. This specimen comes from a study of shared clonotypes between healthy human individuals. Turning to the study itself: Each donor's CD8 memory used one plate, CD8 naive two, each CD4 subset three.

Libraries were prepared by immunoSEQ multiplex PCR; TCRdb keeps only in-frame clonotypes and omits some of them. The sample consists of approximately 1.5 million clones, less than 99% of them appearing once. General study results and limits: All-four-donor shared clonotypes had higher generation probabilities than non-shared clonotypes did.

V and J are TRBV6-5 and TRBJ1-5; the D is unclear. Sequenced: naive CD4+ T cells sorted from blood. Subset in this sample: CD45RA+ positively selected. The receptor comes from a young man in good health. In nucleotides, the CDR3 is TGTGCCAGCAGTTACTTCTCGGATCAGCCCCAGCATTTT. It specifies CASSYFSDQPQHF.